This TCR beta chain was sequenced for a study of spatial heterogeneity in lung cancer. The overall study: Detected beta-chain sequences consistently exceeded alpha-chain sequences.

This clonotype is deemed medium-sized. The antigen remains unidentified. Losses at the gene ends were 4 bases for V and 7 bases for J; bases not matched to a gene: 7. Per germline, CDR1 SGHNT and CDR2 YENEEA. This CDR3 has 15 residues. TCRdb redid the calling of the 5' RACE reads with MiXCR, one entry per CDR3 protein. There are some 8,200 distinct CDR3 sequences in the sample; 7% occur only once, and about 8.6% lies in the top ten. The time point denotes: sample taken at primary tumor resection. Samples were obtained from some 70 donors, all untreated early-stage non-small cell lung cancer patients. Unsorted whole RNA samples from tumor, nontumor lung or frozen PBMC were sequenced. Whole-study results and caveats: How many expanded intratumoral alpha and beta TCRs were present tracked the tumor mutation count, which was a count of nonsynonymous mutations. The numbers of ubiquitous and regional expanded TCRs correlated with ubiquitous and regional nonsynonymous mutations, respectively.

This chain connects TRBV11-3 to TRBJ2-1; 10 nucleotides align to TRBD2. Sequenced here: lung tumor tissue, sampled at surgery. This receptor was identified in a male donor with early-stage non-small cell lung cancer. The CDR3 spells CASSSPASGGNEQFF. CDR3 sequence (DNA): TGTGCCAGCAGCTCCCCCGCTAGCGGGGGTAATGAGCAGTTCTTC.